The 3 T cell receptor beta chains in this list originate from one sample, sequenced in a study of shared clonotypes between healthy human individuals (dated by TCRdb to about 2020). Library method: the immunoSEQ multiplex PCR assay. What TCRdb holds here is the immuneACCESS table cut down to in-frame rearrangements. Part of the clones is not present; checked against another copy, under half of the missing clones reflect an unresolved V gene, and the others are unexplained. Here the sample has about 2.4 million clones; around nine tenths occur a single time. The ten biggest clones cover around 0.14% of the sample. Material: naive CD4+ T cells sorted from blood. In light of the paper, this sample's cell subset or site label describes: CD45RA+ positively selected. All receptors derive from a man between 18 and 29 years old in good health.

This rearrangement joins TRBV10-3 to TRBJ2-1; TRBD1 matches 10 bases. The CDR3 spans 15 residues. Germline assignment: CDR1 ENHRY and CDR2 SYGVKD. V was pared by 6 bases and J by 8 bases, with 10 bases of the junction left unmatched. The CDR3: CAIRDTGQGKYEQFF. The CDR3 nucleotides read TGTGCCATCAGGGATACGGGACAGGGGAAATATGAGCAGTTCTTC.

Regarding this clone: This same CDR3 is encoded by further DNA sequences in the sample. The CDR3 protein is CASSLDGQGNTEAFF. The CDR3 DNA reads as TGCGCCAGCAGCTTGGACGGACAGGGGAACACTGAAGCTTTCTTT. This chain connects TRBV5-1 to TRBJ1-1; TRBD1 matches 8 bases. The CDR3 has 15 amino acids. CDR1 and CDR2 (germline): SGHRS, YFSETQ. V gave up 0 bases and J gave up 1 base; unmatched junction bases: 2.

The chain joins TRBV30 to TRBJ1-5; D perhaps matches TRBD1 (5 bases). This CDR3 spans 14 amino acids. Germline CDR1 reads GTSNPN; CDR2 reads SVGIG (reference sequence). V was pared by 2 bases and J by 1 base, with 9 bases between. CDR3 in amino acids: CAWSPTESNQPQHF. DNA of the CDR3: TGTGCCTGGAGTCCGACAGAGAGCAATCAGCCCCAGCATTTT.